This TCR beta chain was observed in a study of T-cell memory formation after mild COVID-19 (dated by TCRdb to the early 2020s). Regarding the research as a whole: TCR sequence clusters from the two donors were found to be largely donor specific. In two donors, T-cell clones that expanded and contracted after mild COVID-19 were followed by sequencing TCRalpha and TCRbeta repertoires longitudinally. The cohort was made up of two young adult volunteers, one female and one male, who were previously healthy. What the study reported, not specific to this receptor: The study covered only two mild cases, and larger cohorts including severe cases with pre-infection samples were considered necessary. Balanced CD4/CD8 phenotypes were observed for clones contracting from day 15 to 85, whereas a bias towards CD4+ was observed for a second wave of clones expanding from day 15 to 37. Some responding clones were detected in pre-infection memory, suggesting pre-existing cross-reactive memory T cells joined the SARS-CoV-2 response. Contracting CD4+ clones appeared mostly in the CM and EM memory subsets, whereas CD8+ clones were enriched in EMRA. Whether the second-wave clones peaking on day 37 were SARS-CoV-2 specific was not confirmed.

The sequencer listed for this sample is Illumina NovaSeq 6000. TCRalpha and TCRbeta cDNA libraries were built by 5'RACE with constant-segment primers, adding sample barcodes and unique molecular identifiers. RNA was extracted from every sample with Trizol reagent. Amplification of the libraries took two PCR steps, and the second step added a second sample barcode plus Illumina TruSeq adapters. Libraries were sequenced on an Illumina NovaSeq with 2 x 150 bp paired-end reads. Per the authors' processing: The reads were demultiplexed and collapsed into UMI-guided consensus sequences using migec v1.2.7. Using mixcr v2.1.11, UMI consensuses were aligned to TRA and TRB V and J templates and then assembled into clonotypes. A clonotype was counted as expanded or contracted only if both edgeR and NoisET called the change significant, with noise models trained on biological replicates. For edgeR calls, the thresholds were a false discovery rate-adjusted p below 0.01 and a log2 fold-change of 1. As an exploratory analysis of dynamics, max-normalized trajectories of the 1000 most abundant clonotypes were examined with PCA combined with hierarchical clustering. Separately sequenced CD4+ and CD8+ repertoires were used to assign the CD4 or CD8 phenotype of responding clones. TCRdb reanalyzed the raw reads on its own, using fastp at Q25 for trimming and MiXCR for clone calling, and kept in-frame beta chains. Each CDR3 protein gets just one entry, which takes the most common genes and DNA from the rows behind it. TCRdb's processing, not the study's, gives the V and J calls here. Here the sample has 300,000 to 350,000 distinct CDR3 sequences; approximately 15% occur a single time. The biggest ten clones account for about 24% of the sample.

This clonotype was seen only a few times. The antigen it binds to is not known. The sample holds no much larger clone one base away, and base qualities are not on file. PBMCs were isolated by Ficoll-Paque density gradient centrifugation. The TCR comes from a man younger than 35 who had mild COVID-19 (a few samples of this study predate the infection). The sample titles of this study are shuffled in the database, so cell type and time point are left out; the donor was told from shared clones. Sequenced material: PBMCs or a T cell subset sorted from them (not recorded which).

The CDR3 region has the sequence CASSGIAGGNEQFF. The nucleotides are TGTGCCAGCAGCGGGATAGCGGGGGGGAATGAGCAGTTCTTC. The rearranged segments are TRBV9 and TRBJ2-1; the central 11 bases match TRBD2. There are 14 amino acids in the CDR3, from cysteine to phenylalanine inclusive. This entry keeps only the CDR3 DNA: 42 bases, framed from base 1. Here V drops 3 bases and J drops 7 bases, and the junction holds 3 bases not matched to any gene. For CDR1 and CDR2, the germline V gene lists SGDLS and YYNGEE.